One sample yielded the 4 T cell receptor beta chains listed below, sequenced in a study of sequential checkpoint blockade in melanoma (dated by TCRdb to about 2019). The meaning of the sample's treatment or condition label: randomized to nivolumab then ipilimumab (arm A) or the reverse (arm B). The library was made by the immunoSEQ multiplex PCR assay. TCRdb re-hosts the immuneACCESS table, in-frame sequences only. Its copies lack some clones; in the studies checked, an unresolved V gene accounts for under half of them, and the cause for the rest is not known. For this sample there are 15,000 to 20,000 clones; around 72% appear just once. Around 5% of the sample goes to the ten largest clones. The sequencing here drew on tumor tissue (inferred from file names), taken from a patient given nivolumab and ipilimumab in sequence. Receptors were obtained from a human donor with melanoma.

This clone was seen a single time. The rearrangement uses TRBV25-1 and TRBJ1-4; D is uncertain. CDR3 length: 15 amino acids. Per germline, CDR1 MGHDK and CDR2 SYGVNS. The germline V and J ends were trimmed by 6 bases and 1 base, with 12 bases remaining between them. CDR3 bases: TGTGCCAGCAGACCGCATAGAGAAACTAATGAAAAACTGTTTTTT. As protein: CASRPHRETNEKLFF.

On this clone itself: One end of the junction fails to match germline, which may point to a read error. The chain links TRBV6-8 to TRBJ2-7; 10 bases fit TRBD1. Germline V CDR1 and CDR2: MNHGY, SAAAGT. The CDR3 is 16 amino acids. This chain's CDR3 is CASSDSRTGGRYEQYF. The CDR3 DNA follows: TGTGCCAGCAGTGACTCACGGACAGGGGGTCGCTACGAGCAGTACTTC.

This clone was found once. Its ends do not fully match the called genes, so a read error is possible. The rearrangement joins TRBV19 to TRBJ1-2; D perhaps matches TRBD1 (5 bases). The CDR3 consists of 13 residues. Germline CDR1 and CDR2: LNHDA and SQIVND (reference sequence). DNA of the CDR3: TGTGCCGGTAGTATTCTGGGGGTGGATGGCCACACCTTC. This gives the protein CAGSILGVDGHTF.

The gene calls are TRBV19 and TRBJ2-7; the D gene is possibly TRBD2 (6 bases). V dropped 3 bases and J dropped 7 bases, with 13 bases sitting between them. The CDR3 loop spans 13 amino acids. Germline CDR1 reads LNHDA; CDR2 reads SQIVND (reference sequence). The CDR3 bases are TGTGCCAGTAGTATTACGGGAGCTGGAGAGCAGTACTTC. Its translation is CASSITGAGEQYF.